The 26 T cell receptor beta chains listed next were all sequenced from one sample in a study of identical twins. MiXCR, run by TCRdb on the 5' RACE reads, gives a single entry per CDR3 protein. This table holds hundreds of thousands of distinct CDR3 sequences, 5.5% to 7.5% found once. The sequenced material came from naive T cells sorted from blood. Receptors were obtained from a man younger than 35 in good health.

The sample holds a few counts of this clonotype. CDR3 DNA: TGTGCCATCACGAAGGGGGCCCGGGAGACCCAGTACTTC. Amino acids: CAITKGARETQYF. The gene calls are TRBV10-3 and TRBJ2-5; the match to TRBD1 covers 7 bases. V shed 7 bases, J shed 5 bases, and the junction held 7 bases outside the gene matches. This CDR3 has 13 amino acids. The germline V gene has CDR1 ENHRY and CDR2 SYGVKD.

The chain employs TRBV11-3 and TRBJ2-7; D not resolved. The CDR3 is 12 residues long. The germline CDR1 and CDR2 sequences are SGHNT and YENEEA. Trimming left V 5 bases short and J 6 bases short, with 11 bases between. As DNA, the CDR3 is TGTGCCAGCAGCAAGCCCCCTGGCGAGCAGTACGTC. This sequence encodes CASSKPPGEQYV.

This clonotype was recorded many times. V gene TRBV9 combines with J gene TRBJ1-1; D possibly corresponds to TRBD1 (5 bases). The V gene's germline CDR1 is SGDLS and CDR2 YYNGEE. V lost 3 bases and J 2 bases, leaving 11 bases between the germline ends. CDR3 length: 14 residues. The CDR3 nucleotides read TGTGCCAGCAGCGCCAGGGAATACAACACTGAAGCTTTCTTT. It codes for CASSAREYNTEAFF.

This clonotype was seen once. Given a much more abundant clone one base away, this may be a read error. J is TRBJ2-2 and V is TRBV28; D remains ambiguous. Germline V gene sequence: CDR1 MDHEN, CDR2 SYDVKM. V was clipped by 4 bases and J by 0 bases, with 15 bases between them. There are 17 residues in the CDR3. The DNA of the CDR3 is TGTGCCAGCAGTTCCCCCCTCGGGCTAGCGAACACCGGGGAGCTGTTTTTT. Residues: CASSSPLGLANTGELFF.

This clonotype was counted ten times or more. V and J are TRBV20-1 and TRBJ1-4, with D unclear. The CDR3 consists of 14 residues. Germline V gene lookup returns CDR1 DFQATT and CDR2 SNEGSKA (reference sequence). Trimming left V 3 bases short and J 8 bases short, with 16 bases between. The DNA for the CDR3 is TGCAGTGCTAGTAGCTCCGAAGGGAGAGAAAAACTGTTTTTT. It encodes CSASSSEGREKLFF.

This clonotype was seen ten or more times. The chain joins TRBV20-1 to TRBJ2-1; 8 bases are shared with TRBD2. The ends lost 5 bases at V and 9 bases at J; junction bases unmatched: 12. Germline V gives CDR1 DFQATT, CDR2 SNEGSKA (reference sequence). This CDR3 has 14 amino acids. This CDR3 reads CSALPASGRSEQFF. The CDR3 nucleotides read TGCAGTGCTCTACCGGCGAGCGGGAGAAGTGAGCAGTTCTTC.

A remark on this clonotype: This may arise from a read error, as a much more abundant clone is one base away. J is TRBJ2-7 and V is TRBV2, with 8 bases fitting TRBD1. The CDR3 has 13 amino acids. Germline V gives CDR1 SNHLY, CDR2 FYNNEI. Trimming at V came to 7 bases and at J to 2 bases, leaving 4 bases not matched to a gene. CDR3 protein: CASMLTGAYEQYF. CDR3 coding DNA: TGTGCCAGCATGCTGACAGGGGCCTACGAGCAGTACTTC.

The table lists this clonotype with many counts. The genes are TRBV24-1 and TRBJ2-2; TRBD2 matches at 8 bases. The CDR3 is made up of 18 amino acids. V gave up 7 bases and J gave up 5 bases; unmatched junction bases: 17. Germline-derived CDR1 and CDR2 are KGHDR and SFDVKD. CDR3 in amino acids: CATSPTGLSGDVTGELFF. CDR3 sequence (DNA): TGTGCCACCAGCCCCACCGGGCTTAGCGGGGACGTGACCGGGGAGCTGTTTTTT.

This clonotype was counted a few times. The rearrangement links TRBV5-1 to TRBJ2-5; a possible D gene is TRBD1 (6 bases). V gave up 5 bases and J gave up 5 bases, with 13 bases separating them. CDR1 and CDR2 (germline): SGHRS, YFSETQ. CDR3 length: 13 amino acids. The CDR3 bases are TGCGCCAGCAGTTCCCAAACAGGGGAGACCCAGTACTTC. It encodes CASSSQTGETQYF.

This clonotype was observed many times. CDR3 loop: CASSLTGGGGYTF. CDR3 DNA sequence: TGTGCCAGCAGTCTCACAGGGGGCGGTGGCTACACCTTC. This chain connects TRBV25-1 to TRBJ1-2; 9 bases fit TRBD1. CDR1 and CDR2 (germline): MGHDK, SYGVNS. The CDR3 has 13 amino acids. J lost 7 bases, V lost 5 bases, and 5 bases had no gene match.

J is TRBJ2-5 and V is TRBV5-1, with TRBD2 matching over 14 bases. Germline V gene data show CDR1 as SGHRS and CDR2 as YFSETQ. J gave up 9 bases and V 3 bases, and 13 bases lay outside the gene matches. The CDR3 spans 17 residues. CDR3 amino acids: CASSSLVGLAGEWAQYF. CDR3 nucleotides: TGCGCCAGCAGCTCCCTCGTGGGACTAGCGGGAGAATGGGCCCAGTACTTC.

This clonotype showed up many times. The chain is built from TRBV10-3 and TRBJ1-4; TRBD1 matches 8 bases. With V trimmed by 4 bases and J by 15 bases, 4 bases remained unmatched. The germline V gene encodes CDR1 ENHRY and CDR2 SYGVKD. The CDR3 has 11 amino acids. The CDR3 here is CAISGGQDLFF. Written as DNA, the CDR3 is TGTGCCATCAGTGGGGGACAGGATTTGTTTTTT.

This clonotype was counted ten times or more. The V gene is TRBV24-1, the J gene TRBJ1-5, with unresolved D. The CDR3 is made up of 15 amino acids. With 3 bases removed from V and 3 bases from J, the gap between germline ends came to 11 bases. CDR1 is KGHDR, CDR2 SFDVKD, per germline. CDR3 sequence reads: CATSDRSRSNQPQHF. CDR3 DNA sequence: TGTGCCACCAGTGATCGCTCCAGGTCCAATCAGCCCCAGCATTTT.

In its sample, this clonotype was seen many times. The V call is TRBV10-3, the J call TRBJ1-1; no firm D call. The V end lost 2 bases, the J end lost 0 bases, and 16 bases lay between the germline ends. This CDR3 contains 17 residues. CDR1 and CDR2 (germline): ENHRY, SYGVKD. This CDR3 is CAISEGQPASMNTEAFF. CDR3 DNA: TGTGCCATCAGTGAGGGGCAACCGGCCTCCATGAACACTGAAGCTTTCTTT.

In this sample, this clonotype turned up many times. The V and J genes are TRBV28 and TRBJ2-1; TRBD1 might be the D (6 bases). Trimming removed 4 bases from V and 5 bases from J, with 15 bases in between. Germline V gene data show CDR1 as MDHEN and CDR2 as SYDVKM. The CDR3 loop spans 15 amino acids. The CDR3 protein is CASSSLRDIHNEQFF. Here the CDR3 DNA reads TGTGCCAGCAGTTCACTTCGGGACATCCACAATGAGCAGTTCTTC.

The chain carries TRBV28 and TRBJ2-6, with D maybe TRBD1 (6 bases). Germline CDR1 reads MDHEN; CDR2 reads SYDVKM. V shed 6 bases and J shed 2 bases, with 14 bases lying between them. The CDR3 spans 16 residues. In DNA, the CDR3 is TGTGCCAGCAGCCCGCCGGACAGTCCTGGGGCCAACGTCCTGACTTTC. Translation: CASSPPDSPGANVLTF.

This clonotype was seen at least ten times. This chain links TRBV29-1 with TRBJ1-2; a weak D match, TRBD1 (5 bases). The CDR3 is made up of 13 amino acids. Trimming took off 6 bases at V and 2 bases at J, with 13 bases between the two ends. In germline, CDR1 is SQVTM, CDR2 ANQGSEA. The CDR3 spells CSVRGGPNYGYTF. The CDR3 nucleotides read TGCAGCGTCCGTGGGGGACCGAACTATGGCTACACCTTC.

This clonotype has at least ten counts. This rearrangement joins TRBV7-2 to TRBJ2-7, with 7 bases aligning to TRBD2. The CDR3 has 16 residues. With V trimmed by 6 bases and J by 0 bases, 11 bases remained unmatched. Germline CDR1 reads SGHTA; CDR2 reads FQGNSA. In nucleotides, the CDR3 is TGTGCCAGCAGGCACAGTTCAGCGGGACTCTCCTACGAGCAGTACTTC. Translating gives CASRHSSAGLSYEQYF.

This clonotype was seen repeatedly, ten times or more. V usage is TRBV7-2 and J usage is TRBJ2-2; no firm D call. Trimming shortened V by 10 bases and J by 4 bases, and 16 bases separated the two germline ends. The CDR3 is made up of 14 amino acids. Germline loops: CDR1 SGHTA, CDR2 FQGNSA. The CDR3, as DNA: TGTGCCAAAGGGAAGGGCGATCTCACCGGGGAGCTGTTTTTT. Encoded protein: CAKGKGDLTGELFF.

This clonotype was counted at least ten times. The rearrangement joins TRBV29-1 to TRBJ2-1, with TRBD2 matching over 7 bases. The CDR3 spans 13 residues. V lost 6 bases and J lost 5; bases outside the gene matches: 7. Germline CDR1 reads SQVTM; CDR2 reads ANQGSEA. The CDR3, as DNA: TGCAGCGTGGTACCGGGAGGTAACAATGAGCAGTTCTTC. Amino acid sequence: CSVVPGGNNEQFF.

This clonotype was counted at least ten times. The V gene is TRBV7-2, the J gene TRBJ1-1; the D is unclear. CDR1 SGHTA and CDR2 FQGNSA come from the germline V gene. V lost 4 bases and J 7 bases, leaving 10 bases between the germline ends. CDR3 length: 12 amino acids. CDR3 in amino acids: CASSSALVEAFF. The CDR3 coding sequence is TGTGCCAGCAGCTCGGCCCTGGTTGAAGCTTTCTTT.

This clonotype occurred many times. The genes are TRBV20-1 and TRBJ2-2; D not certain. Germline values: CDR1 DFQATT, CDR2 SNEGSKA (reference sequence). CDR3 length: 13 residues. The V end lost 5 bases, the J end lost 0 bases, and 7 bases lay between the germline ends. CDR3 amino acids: CSAGFTNTGELFF. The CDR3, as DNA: TGCAGTGCTGGGTTCACGAACACCGGGGAGCTGTTTTTT.

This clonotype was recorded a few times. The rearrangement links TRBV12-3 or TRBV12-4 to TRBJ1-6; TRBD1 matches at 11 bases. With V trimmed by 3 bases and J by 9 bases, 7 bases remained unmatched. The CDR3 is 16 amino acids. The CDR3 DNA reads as TGTGCCAGCAGTTTGGTGGGACAGGGGGATACTTCACCCCTCCACTTT. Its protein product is CASSLVGQGDTSPLHF.

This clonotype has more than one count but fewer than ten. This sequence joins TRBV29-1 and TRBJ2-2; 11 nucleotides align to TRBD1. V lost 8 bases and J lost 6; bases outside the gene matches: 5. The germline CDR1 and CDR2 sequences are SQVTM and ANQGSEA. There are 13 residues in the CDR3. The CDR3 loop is CSFGQGAAGELFF. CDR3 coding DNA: TGCAGCTTTGGACAGGGGGCTGCCGGGGAGCTGTTTTTT.

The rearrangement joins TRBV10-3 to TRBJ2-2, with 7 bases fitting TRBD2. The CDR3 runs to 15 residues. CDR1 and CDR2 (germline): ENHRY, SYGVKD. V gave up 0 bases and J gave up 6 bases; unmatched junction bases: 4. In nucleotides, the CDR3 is TGTGCCATCAGTGAGTCTGCGGGAGTACCCGGGGAGCTGTTTTTT. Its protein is CAISESAGVPGELFF.

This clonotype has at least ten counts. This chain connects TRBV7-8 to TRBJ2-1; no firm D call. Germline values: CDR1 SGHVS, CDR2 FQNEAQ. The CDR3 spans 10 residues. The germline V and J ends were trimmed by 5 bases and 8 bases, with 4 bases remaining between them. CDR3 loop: CASSKDEQFF. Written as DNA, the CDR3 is TGTGCCAGCAGCAAAGATGAGCAGTTCTTC.